The 21 T cell receptor beta chains below all came from one sample that was sequenced in a study of regulatory T cells in long-lasting Graves disease. As for time point: newly diagnosed GD, antithyroid drugs for less than 3 months. Researchers made the TCR library from RNA that was extracted from PBMCs. Building of the TCR beta libraries involved iRepertoire HTBI primers and Arm-PCR of CDR3 regions. TCRdb itself ran the multiplex PCR reads through MiXCR, one entry per CDR3 protein. The sample lists about 540,000 distinct CDR3 sequences, roughly 13% seen once, with 10% in the top ten. These records were also assigned to another study, of T cells in Graves' hyperthyroidism and ophthalmopathy.

The specimen comprised peripheral blood mononuclear cells (PBMCs), sampled at new diagnosis, from a patient treated with antithyroid drugs. The receptor source for this set is a man in his thirties or forties with Graves disease.

This sequence joins TRBV5-4 and TRBJ1-1, with 10 bases fitting TRBD1. Germline V gene sequence: CDR1 SGHNT, CDR2 YYREEE (reference sequence). The junction had 8 bases not matched to a gene; V was cut back by 4 bases and J by 5 bases. This CDR3 is 15 amino acids long. The chain's CDR3 is CASSPPGQGSTEAFF. The CDR3 DNA reads as TGTGCCAGCAGCCCTCCGGGACAGGGGTCGACTGAAGCTTTCTTT.

The sample holds many counts of this clonotype. The chain links TRBV27 to TRBJ2-5, with no clear D. CDR3 length equals 15 residues. CDR1 is MNHEY and CDR2 is SMNVEV in the germline V gene (reference sequence). V was shortened by 0 bases and J by 2 bases, with 10 bases between the two germline ends. DNA of the CDR3: TGTGCCAGCAGTTTATCCCCCTTAGAACAAGAGACCCAGTACTTC. Amino acids: CASSLSPLEQETQYF.

The CDR3 DNA reads as TGTGCCAGCAGCTGGACAGGGCGGCCTAATGAAAAACTGTTTTTT. Encoded protein: CASSWTGRPNEKLFF. The chain carries TRBV25-1 and TRBJ1-4; 8 bases map to TRBD1. The ends lost 6 bases at V and 3 bases at J; junction bases unmatched: 6. CDR3 length: 15 amino acids. Germline-derived CDR1 and CDR2 are MGHDK and SYGVNS.

This clonotype was observed at least ten times. This chain uses TRBV5-1 with TRBJ2-5; D may be TRBD2 (5 bases). This CDR3 comprises 13 residues. V lost 4 bases to trimming and J lost 5 bases, with 12 bases between them. Per the germline V gene, CDR1 is SGHRS and CDR2 is YFSETQ. The CDR3 coding sequence is TGCGCCAGCAGCCTACTAGTGGGGGAGACCCAGTACTTC. Amino acid sequence: CASSLLVGETQYF.

J is TRBJ2-3 and V is TRBV28; weak D call: TRBD2 (6 bases). The CDR3 extends over 17 amino acids. Deletions cut 5 bases from V and 2 bases from J, with 20 bases between. Germline CDR1 reads MDHEN; CDR2 reads SYDVKM. CDR3 sequence reads: CASSPDRLGMNTDTQYF. The CDR3 DNA sequence: TGTGCCAGCAGTCCCGATCGACTAGGGATGAACACAGATACGCAGTATTTT. Complete variable domain (other parts from reference TRBV28 and TRBJ2-3): DVKVTQSSRYLVKRTGEKVFLECVQDMDHENMFWYRQDPGLGLRLIYFSYDVKMKEKGDIPEGYSVSREKKERFSLILESASTNQTSMYLCASSPDRLGMNTDTQYFGPGTRLTVL.

This clonotype has only a few counts. V usage is TRBV12-3 or TRBV12-4 and J usage is TRBJ2-1; perhaps TRBD1 as D (6 bases). The CDR3 length is 16 residues. V was shortened by 5 bases and J by 3 bases, with 17 bases between the two germline ends. The CDR3 loop is CASSGWTEIGYNEQFF. As DNA, the CDR3 is TGTGCCAGCAGTGGATGGACAGAAATTGGCTACAATGAGCAGTTCTTC.

The chain combines TRBV5-6 with TRBJ2-5; TRBD2 is a possible D gene (6 bases). V was trimmed by 3 bases and J by 4 bases, leaving 16 bases between them. CDR1 is SGHDT and CDR2 is YYEEEE in the germline V gene. The CDR3 is made up of 15 amino acids. DNA of the CDR3: TGTGCCAGCAGCTCCGGGGGAGGTCCCTCAGAGACCCAGTACTTC. It translates to CASSSGGGPSETQYF.

This clonotype was detected ten times or more. The rearrangement uses TRBV20-1 and TRBJ1-1; D not resolved. V gave up 6 bases and J gave up 1 base, with 9 bases separating them. The CDR3 is 12 amino acids. In germline, CDR1 is DFQATT, CDR2 SNEGSKA (reference sequence). CDR3 DNA sequence: TGCAGTGCCGGCCGTGGGAACACTGAAGCTTTCTTT. This codes for CSAGRGNTEAFF.

In its sample, this clonotype was seen many times. The rearrangement joins TRBV29-1 to TRBJ2-5; D is ambiguous. Trimming left V 4 bases short and J 4 bases short, with 25 bases between. Germline lookup yields CDR1 SQVTM and CDR2 ANQGSEA. The CDR3 covers 17 residues. This CDR3 reads CSVVIGRVFWGRETQYF. CDR3 DNA: TGCAGCGTTGTAATCGGCAGAGTATTCTGGGGTAGAGAGACCCAGTACTTC.

The J gene is TRBJ2-2, the V gene TRBV20-1; TRBD2 agrees at 14 bases. CDR1 DFQATT and CDR2 SNEGSKA come from the germline V gene (reference sequence). After removal of 0 bases from V and 1 base from J, the junction contained 1 base not matched to a gene. There are 17 residues in the CDR3. The CDR3 DNA sequence: TGCAGTGCTAGAGAGACTAGCGGGAGGGTGAACACCGGGGAGCTGTTTTTT. This encodes CSARETSGRVNTGELFF.

The chain is built from TRBV12-3 or TRBV12-4 and TRBJ2-6, with D uncertain. This CDR3 is 15 amino acids long. V lost 6 bases, J lost 4 bases, and 13 bases lay in between. Here the CDR3 reads CASSLPMAGANVLTF. The CDR3 region has the DNA TGTGCCAGCAGCCTCCCGATGGCAGGGGCCAACGTCCTGACTTTC.

On this clonotype itself: A much larger clone sits a single nucleotide away, making a read error possible. V is TRBV20-1 and J is TRBJ1-5; a weak D match, TRBD1 (5 bases). Germline V gives CDR1 DFQATT, CDR2 SNEGSKA (reference sequence). Trimming removed 6 bases at V and 2 bases at J, with 14 bases between. The CDR3 is made up of 14 amino acids. The CDR3 region has the DNA TGCAGTGCCCCGACCACGGGGGGCAATCAGCCCCAGCATTTT. Amino acids: CSAPTTGGNQPQHF.

This clonotype was seen more than once but under ten times. The rearrangement uses TRBV4-1 and TRBJ1-1; unclear D gene. Germline V gene data show CDR1 as MGHRA and CDR2 as YSYEKL. The CDR3 contains 12 residues. V was clipped by 6 bases and J by 1 base, with 6 bases between them. DNA of the CDR3: TGCGCCAGCAGGGGCTCGAACACTGAAGCTTTCTTT. It yields the protein CASRGSNTEAFF.

This clonotype was seen more than once but under ten times. The chain carries TRBV20-1 and TRBJ2-7, with TRBD1 matching over 11 bases. The CDR3 has 14 amino acids. J lost 5 bases, V lost 7 bases, and 10 bases had no gene match. Germline assignment: CDR1 DFQATT and CDR2 SNEGSKA (reference sequence). CDR3 bases: TGCAGTGTCCCGGGACAGGGGGTGATCGACGAGCAGTACTTC. Its translation: CSVPGQGVIDEQYF.

Remarks on this clonotype: A read error is possible here, since a much larger clone lies one base away. The CDR3 region has the DNA TGTGCCAGCAGTTTTATGGAGCACAATGAGCAGTTCTTC. It encodes CASSFMEHNEQFF. The rearrangement uses TRBV12-3 or TRBV12-4 and TRBJ2-1; D not resolved. Trimming stripped 3 bases from V and 5 bases from J, with 8 bases between. This CDR3 has 13 amino acids.

This clonotype was counted many times. The V and J genes are TRBV6-1 and TRBJ1-6, with D tentatively TRBD1 (6 bases). V lost 6 bases and J lost 7, with 16 bases in between. This CDR3 region has 15 residues. Per the germline V gene, CDR1 is MNHNS and CDR2 is SASEGT. Here the CDR3 reads CASRPVQGQNSPLHF. CDR3 nucleotides: TGTGCCAGCAGACCCGTGCAGGGGCAGAATTCACCCCTCCACTTT.

This clonotype occurred many times. The chain links TRBV2 to TRBJ2-2; TRBD1 matches 10 bases. Per the germline V gene, CDR1 is SNHLY and CDR2 is FYNNEI. After removal of 8 bases from V and 0 bases from J, the junction contained 9 bases not matched to a gene. This CDR3 has 17 residues. CDR3 protein: CASAVFGQGANTGELFF. In DNA form, the CDR3 reads TGTGCCAGCGCTGTATTCGGACAGGGGGCGAACACCGGGGAGCTGTTTTTT.

This clonotype was found many times. V usage is TRBV14 and J usage is TRBJ2-5; D is perhaps TRBD1 or TRBD2 (5 bases each). Looked up from germline, CDR1 is SGHDN and CDR2 is FVKESK. V was cut by 6 bases and J by 3 bases, with 11 bases left in between. The CDR3 sequence is 13 residues long. CDR3 sequence reads: CASRTRGEETQYF. CDR3 nucleotide sequence: TGTGCCAGCAGGACGAGGGGAGAAGAGACCCAGTACTTC.

As for this clonotype: One end of the junction fails to match germline, which may point to a read error. This chain links TRBV5-1 with TRBJ2-7; D ambiguous. This CDR3 is built from 17 residues. Germline CDR1 and CDR2: SGHRS and YFSETQ. The CDR3 bases are TGTGCCAGCAGCTTGGCCAAACGGTACGCTTTAAACTACGAGCAGTACTTC. Residues: CASSLAKRYALNYEQYF.

This clonotype has more than one count but fewer than ten. The rearrangement links TRBV2 to TRBJ2-7; tentative D call: TRBD1 (6 bases). Germline V lookup: CDR1 SNHLY, CDR2 FYNNEI. The CDR3 length is 13 residues. Trimming removed 5 bases from V and 11 bases from J, with 19 bases in between. CDR3 loop: CASSTSPSDSKYF. In DNA form, the CDR3 reads TGTGCCAGCAGTACGTCCCCCTCGGACAGTAAGTACTTC.

This clonotype was found many times. This chain joins TRBV29-1 and TRBJ2-1; D uncertain. The CDR3 length is 10 residues. Germline V gives CDR1 SQVTM, CDR2 ANQGSEA. V shed 4 bases and J shed 12 bases, with 10 bases lying between them. DNA for the CDR3: TGCAGCGTTGCCACCCGAGGGCAGTTCTTC. The encoded protein is CSVATRGQFF.